The 15 T cell receptor beta chains given below trace back to one sample, sequenced in a study of synovial regulatory T cells in juvenile arthritis. Here immunoSEQ multiplex PCR was the method, and the copy in TCRdb shows in-frame clones only, minus some. The sample holds approximately 6,400 clones. Sequenced sample: Treg cells from blood. The sample's subset: remaining (HLA-DR-negative) circulating blood Treg cells. Receptor source: a donor aged 2 to 35 with juvenile idiopathic arthritis.

The chain links TRBV18 to TRBJ1-5; TCRdb lists TRBD1, though no DNA is available to test this call. The CDR3 covers 14 residues. DNA is not on record. Per germline, CDR1 KGHSH and CDR2 LQKENI. The CDR3 here is CASSPSGAVQPQHF.

This chain joins TRBV2 and TRBJ1-1. This CDR3 contains 10 residues. The record lacks a DNA sequence. The germline gives CDR1 SNHLY, CDR2 FYNNEI. The CDR3 sequence is CASRVTEAFF.

The chain links TRBV10-3 to TRBJ1-2. Germline-derived CDR1 and CDR2 are ENHRY and SYGVKD. CDR3 length equals 10 residues. The entry carries no DNA sequence. CDR3 loop: CASFEGGYTF.

The gene calls are TRBV6-1 and TRBJ1-2; no DNA is available, so the TRBD1 call from TCRdb remains unchecked. Germline V lookup: CDR1 MNHNS, CDR2 SASEGT. The CDR3 runs 16 residues. The DNA is not on file. The CDR3 region is CASSDPATSTNYGYTF.

This sequence joins TRBV6-5 and TRBJ2-7; TCRdb's D call of TRBD2 is untestable without DNA. The CDR3 length is 13 residues. No DNA sequence was recorded. Germline V gives CDR1 MNHEY, CDR2 SVGAGI. The chain's CDR3 is CASSYTPGYEQYF.

The genes are TRBV11-3 and TRBJ1-1; TCRdb's assignment of TRBD1 cannot be checked, as there is no DNA. The CDR3 spans 13 residues. DNA was not recorded. Germline lookup yields CDR1 SGHNT and CDR2 YENEEA. CDR3 loop: CASSLHRDTEAFF.

The rearrangement joins TRBV10-3 to TRBJ1-2. Germline loops: CDR1 ENHRY, CDR2 SYGVKD. CDR3 length: 13 amino acids. A DNA sequence was not provided. Here the CDR3 reads CAISESSVSGYTF.

This chain joins TRBV7-9 and TRBJ1-4; no DNA is available, so the TRBD1 call from TCRdb remains unchecked. Looked up from germline, CDR1 is SEHNR and CDR2 is FQNEAQ (reference sequence). The CDR3 is 15 residues long. No DNA is listed. CDR3 loop: CASSLGAGILEKLFF.

V gene TRBV5-8 combines with J gene TRBJ1-5. Looked up from germline, CDR1 is SGHTS and CDR2 is YDEGEE. The CDR3 is 14 amino acids. The nucleotide record is missing. The chain's CDR3 is CASREGGRNQPQHF.

The chain uses TRBV6-4 and TRBJ1-3; TCRdb indicates TRBD1, and absent DNA this call remains unverified. Germline CDR1 reads MRHNA; CDR2 reads SNTAGT. The CDR3 is 17 amino acids. Only the protein sequence is given. The CDR3 here is CASSRLIRASSGNTIYF.

In terms of frequency, this clone is medium-sized. The gene calls are TRBV18 and TRBJ1-1. CDR3 size: 15 residues. A DNA sequence was not provided. The germline V gene has CDR1 KGHSH and CDR2 LQKENI. CDR3 region: CASSGGVGWGTEAFF.

V and J are TRBV7-2 and TRBJ2-2; the D call of TRBD1 rests on TCRdb alone, since no DNA is present to check it. This CDR3 region has 13 residues. The nucleotide record is missing. Germline V gene data show CDR1 as SGHTA and CDR2 as FQGNSA. Here the CDR3 reads CASSLVGLGELFF.

This chain uses TRBV19 with TRBJ1-1. The CDR3 has 16 amino acids. No DNA has been recorded. Germline loops: CDR1 LNHDA, CDR2 SQIVND (reference sequence). CDR3 in amino acids: CASSIAPWSTNTEAFF.

This chain joins TRBV2 and TRBJ1-1; the D gene TCRdb calls, TRBD1, cannot be checked with no DNA. Germline V gene sequence: CDR1 SNHLY, CDR2 FYNNEI. The CDR3 spans 13 residues. No DNA sequence is on record. The CDR3 loop reads CASTPMSNTEAFF.

The chain couples TRBV11-3 to TRBJ2-2; the D gene TCRdb calls, TRBD2, cannot be checked with no DNA. This CDR3 has 15 residues. DNA is not on record. From germline, CDR1 is SGHNT and CDR2 YENEEA. The CDR3 is CASSLAGTNTGELFF.